What follows are 5 T cell receptor beta chains derived from one specimen sequenced in a study of T cells after yellow fever vaccination. TCRdb reprocessed the 5' RACE reads via MiXCR and lists one record per CDR3 protein. The sample consists of 400,000 or so distinct CDR3 sequences, approximately 10% of them appearing once. This material consisted of PBMCs, taken on the day of the first yellow fever vaccination. The receptor set was obtained from a man between 18 and 35 years old who received the YFV17D yellow fever vaccine.

This clonotype is medium-sized (0.01 to 0.1%) by share. The chain couples TRBV7-9 to TRBJ2-7; TRBD1 aligns across 7 bases. With V trimmed by 5 bases and J by 2 bases, 9 bases remained unmatched. Looked up from germline, CDR1 is SEHNR and CDR2 is FQNEAQ (reference sequence). CDR3 length equals 15 residues. CDR3 bases: TGTGCCAGCAGCGCACTCGACAGGGACACCTACGAGCAGTACTTC. Its translation: CASSALDRDTYEQYF.

This clonotype has ten or more counts. This sequence joins TRBV4-1 and TRBJ2-2; TRBD1 matches at 9 bases. The J segment lost 7 bases and the V segment lost 3 bases, leaving 6 bases of the junction unmatched. Germline CDR1 MGHRA, CDR2 YSYEKL. The CDR3 has 15 residues. CDR3 sequence (DNA): TGCGCCAGCAGCCAGCCCCGACAGGGGGTCGGGGAGCTGTTTTTT. It translates to CASSQPRQGVGELFF.

This clonotype has only a few counts. The chain employs TRBV14 and TRBJ2-2; D is ambiguous. This CDR3 spans 12 amino acids. V was pared by 8 bases and J by 7 bases, with 11 bases between. Germline V CDR1 and CDR2: SGHDN, FVKESK. The CDR3 DNA sequence: TGTGCCAGCCGGCCCTTTGGCGGGGAGCTGTTTTTT. Amino acids: CASRPFGGELFF.

This clonotype has more than one count but fewer than ten. The V and J genes are TRBV7-2 and TRBJ1-3, with TRBD1 identical over 7 bases. With 1 base clipped from V and 2 bases from J, the junction kept 8 bases outside the gene matches. This CDR3 region has 17 residues. From germline, CDR1 is SGHTA and CDR2 FQGNSA. The CDR3 nucleotides are TGTGCCAGCAGCTTAGTCCCTCCAGGGGGTACTGGAAACACCATATATTTT. Translated, it gives CASSLVPPGGTGNTIYF. Filled out from reference TRBV7-2 and TRBJ1-3, the complete variable domain reads GAGVSQSPSNKVTEKGKDVELRCDPISGHTALYWYRQSLGQGLEFLIYFQGNSAPDKSGLPSDRFSAERTGGSVSTLTIQRTQQEDSAVYLCASSLVPPGGTGNTIYFGEGSWLTVV.

This clonotype was seen at least ten times. The chain couples TRBV4-2 to TRBJ2-5; no firm D call. V lost 0 bases and J 5 bases, leaving 7 bases between the germline ends. Germline V gene sequence: CDR1 LGHNA, CDR2 YNFKEQ. The CDR3 length is 13 residues. In DNA form, the CDR3 reads TGTGCCAGCAGCCAAGATCCGAGGGAGACCCAGTACTTC. This sequence encodes CASSQDPRETQYF.